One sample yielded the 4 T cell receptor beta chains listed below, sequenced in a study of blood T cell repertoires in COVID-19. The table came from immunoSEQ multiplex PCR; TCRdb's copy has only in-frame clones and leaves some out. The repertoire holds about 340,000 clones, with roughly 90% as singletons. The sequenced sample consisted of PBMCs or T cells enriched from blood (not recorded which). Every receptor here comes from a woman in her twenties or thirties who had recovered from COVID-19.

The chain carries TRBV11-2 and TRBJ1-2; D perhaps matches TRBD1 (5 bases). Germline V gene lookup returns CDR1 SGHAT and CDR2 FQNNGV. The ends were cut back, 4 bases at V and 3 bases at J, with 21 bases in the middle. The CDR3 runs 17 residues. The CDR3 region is CASSSIRFDRDYYGYTF. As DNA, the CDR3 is TGTGCCAGCAGCTCGATCCGATTCGACAGAGACTACTATGGCTACACCTTC.

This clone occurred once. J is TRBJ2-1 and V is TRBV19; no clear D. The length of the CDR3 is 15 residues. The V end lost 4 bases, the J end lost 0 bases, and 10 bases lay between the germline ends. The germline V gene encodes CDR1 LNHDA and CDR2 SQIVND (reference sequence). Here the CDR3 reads CASSRSRLSYNEQFF. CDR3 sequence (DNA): TGTGCCAGTAGTAGGAGTCGGCTCTCCTACAATGAGCAGTTCTTC.

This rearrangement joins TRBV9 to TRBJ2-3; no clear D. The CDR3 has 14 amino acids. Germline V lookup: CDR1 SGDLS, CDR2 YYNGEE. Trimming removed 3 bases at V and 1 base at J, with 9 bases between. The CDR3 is CASSAHSGTDTQYF. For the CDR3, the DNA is TGTGCCAGCAGCGCCCATTCGGGCACAGATACGCAGTATTTT.

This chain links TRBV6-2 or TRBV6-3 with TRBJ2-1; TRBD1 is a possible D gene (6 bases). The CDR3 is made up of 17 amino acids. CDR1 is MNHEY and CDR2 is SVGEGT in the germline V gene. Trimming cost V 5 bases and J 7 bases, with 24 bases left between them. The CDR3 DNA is TGTGCCAGCAGTCCAGCGCGTACAGGGACCCGCTGGAATGAGCAGTTCTTC. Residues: CASSPARTGTRWNEQFF.